The sequence of this T cell receptor (beta chain) was determined in a study of blood T cells in healthy people across ages. CDR3 length equals 14 residues. The germline V and J ends were trimmed by 7 bases and 2 bases, with 15 bases remaining between them. Germline V gene lookup returns CDR1 SGHRS and CDR2 YFSETQ. Primed by a sample-barcoded 5' primer and a J-beta primer mix, a second PCR proceeded for about 7 to 11 cycles. One entry per CDR3 protein results from TCRdb running MiXCR on the 5' RACE reads. In the table there are hundreds of thousands of distinct CDR3 sequences, about 44% of which are singletons.

Material for sequencing was blood. The chain employs TRBV5-1 and TRBJ1-1; tentatively, D is TRBD1 (6 bases). This TCR was sampled from a man aged 30-40 years in good health. The CDR3 loop reads CASRKTGDNTEAFF. The CDR3 bases are TGCGCCAGCCGAAAGACAGGAGATAACACTGAAGCTTTCTTT. The whole variable domain, filled in from reference TRBV5-1 and TRBJ1-1, reads KAGVTQTPRYLIKTRGQQVTLSCSPISGHRSVSWYQQTPGQGLQFLFEYFSETQRNKGNFPGRFSGRQFSNSRSEMNVSTLELGDSALYLCASRKTGDNTEAFFGQGTRLTVV.